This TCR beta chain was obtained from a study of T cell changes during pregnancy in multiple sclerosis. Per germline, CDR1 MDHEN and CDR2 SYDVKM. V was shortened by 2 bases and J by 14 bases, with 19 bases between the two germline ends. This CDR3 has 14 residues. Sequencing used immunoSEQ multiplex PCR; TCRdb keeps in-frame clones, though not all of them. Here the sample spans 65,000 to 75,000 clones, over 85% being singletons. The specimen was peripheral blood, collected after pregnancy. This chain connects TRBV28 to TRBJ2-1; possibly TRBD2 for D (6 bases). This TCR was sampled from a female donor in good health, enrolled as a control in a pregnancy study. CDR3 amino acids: CASSLGTSLKMEFF. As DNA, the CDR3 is TGTGCCAGCAGTTTAGGAACTAGCCTGAAGATGGAGTTCTTC.